This T cell receptor (beta chain) was retrieved from a study of blood T cell repertoires in COVID-19. Study-level information: Acute-phase and convalescent COVID-19 samples originated in the United States, Italy and Spain.

This CDR3 contains 14 residues. CDR1 is SGHVS, CDR2 FNYEAQ, per germline. V was pared by 3 bases and J by 3 bases, with 11 bases between. This clone has a handful of counts. Profiled with immunoSEQ multiplex PCR; TCRdb holds only in-frame clones, not every one. Found here are around 270,000 clones, over 75% of them singletons; the top ten hold around 3.1%. In the 2 weeks before study entry, exposed participants met a COVID-19 case, which was PCR-confirmed or clinician-diagnosed. The sequence was collected from a woman in her thirties or forties who had been exposed to COVID-19. The specimen was PBMCs or T cells enriched from blood (not recorded which). This chain uses TRBV7-6 with TRBJ1-1; TRBD1 is a possible D gene (5 bases). The CDR3 DNA follows: TGTGCCAGCAGCTTGAGGACATTGGACACTGAAGCTTTCTTT. As protein: CASSLRTLDTEAFF.